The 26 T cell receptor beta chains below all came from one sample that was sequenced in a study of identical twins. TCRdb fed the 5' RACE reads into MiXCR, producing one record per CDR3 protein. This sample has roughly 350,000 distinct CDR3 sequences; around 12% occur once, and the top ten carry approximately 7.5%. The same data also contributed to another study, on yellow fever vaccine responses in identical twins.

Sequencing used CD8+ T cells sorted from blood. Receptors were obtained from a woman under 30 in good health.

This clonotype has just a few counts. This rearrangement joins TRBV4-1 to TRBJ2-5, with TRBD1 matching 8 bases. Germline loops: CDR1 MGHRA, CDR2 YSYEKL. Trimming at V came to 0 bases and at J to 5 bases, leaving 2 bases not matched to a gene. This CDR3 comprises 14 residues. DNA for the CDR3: TGCGCCAGCAGCCAAGAGCAGGGGGCGGAGACCCAGTACTTC. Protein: CASSQEQGAETQYF.

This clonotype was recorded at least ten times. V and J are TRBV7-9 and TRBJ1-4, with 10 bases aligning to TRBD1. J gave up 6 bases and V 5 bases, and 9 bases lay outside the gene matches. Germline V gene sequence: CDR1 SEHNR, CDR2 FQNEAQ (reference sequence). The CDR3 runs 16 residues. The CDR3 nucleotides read TGTGCCAGCAGCCATCCAAGGGGGACAGGGGATGAAAAACTGTTTTTT. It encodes CASSHPRGTGDEKLFF.

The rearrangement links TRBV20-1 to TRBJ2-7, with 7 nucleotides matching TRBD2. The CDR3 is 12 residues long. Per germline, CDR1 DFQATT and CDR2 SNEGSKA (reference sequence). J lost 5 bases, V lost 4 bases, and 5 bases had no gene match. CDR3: CSATRLAHEQYF. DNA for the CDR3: TGCAGTGCTACCCGACTAGCCCACGAGCAGTACTTC.

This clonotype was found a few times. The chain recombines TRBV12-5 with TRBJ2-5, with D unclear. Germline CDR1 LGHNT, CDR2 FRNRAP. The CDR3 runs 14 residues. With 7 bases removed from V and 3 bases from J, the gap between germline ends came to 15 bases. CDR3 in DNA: TGTGCTAGTGCCCTACGGACGGTAGAAGAGACCCAGTACTTC. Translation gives CASALRTVEETQYF.

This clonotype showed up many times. The CDR3: CASSAGTNEAFF. DNA of the CDR3: TGTGCCAGCAGCGCAGGGACAAATGAAGCTTTCTTT. The chain is built from TRBV7-9 and TRBJ1-1; D is perhaps TRBD1 (6 bases). The CDR3 is 12 amino acids. Germline CDR1 and CDR2: SEHNR and FQNEAQ (reference sequence). The V and J ends lost 5 bases and 7 bases respectively, with 11 bases between them.

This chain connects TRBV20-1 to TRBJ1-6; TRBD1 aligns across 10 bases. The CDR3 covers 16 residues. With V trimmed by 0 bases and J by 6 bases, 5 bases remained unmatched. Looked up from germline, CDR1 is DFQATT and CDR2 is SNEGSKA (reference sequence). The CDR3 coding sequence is TGCAGTGCTAGAGACGCCGGGACAGGGGTTAATTCACCCCTCCACTTT. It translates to CSARDAGTGVNSPLHF.

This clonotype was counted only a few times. The CDR3 sequence: CSARNRDLGGYTF. In DNA form, the CDR3 reads TGCAGTGCTAGGAACAGGGACCTCGGCGGCTACACCTTC. The V gene is TRBV20-1, the J gene TRBJ1-2, with D possibly TRBD1 on 6 matching bases. Germline CDR1 DFQATT, CDR2 SNEGSKA (reference sequence). The CDR3 contains 13 residues. V lost 3 bases to trimming and J lost 8 bases, with 16 bases between them.

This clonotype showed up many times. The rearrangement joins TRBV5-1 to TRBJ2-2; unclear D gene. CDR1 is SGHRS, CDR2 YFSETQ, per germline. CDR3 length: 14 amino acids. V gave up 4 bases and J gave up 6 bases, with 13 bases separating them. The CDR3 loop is CASSSQFGAGELFF. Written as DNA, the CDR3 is TGCGCCAGCAGCAGCCAGTTTGGTGCCGGGGAGCTGTTTTTT.

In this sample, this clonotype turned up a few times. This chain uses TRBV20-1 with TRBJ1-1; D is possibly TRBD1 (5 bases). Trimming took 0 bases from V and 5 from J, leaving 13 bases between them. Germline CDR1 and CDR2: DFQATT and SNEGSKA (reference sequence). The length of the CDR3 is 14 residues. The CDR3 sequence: CSARDRQGRTEAFF. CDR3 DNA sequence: TGCAGTGCTAGAGATAGGCAGGGACGAACTGAAGCTTTCTTT.

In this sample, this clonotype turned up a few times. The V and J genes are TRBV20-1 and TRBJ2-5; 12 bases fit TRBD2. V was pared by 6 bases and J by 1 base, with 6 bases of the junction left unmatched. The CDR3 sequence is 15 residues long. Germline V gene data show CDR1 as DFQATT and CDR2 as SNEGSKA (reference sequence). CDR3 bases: TGCAGTGCCACTAGCGGGGGGAATTTCCAAGAGACCCAGTACTTC. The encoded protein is CSATSGGNFQETQYF.

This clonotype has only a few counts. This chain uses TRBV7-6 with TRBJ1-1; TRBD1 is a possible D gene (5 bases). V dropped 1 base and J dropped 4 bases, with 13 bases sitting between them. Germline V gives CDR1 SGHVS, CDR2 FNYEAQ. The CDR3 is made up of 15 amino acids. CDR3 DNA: TGTGCCAGCAGCTTAGGGGCAGGGCCGGGCACTGAAGCTTTCTTT. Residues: CASSLGAGPGTEAFF.

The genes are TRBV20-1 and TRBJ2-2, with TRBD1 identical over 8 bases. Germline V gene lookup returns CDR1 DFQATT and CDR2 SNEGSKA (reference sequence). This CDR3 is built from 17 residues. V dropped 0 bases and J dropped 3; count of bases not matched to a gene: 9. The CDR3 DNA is TGCAGTGCTAGAGATCCATGGACAGGGCGGGACACCGGGGAGCTGTTTTTT. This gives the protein CSARDPWTGRDTGELFF.

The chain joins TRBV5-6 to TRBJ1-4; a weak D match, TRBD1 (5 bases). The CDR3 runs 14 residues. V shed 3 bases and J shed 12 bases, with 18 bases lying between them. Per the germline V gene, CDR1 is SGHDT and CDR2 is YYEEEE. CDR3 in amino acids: CASSWDGQAEELFF. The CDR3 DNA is TGTGCCAGCAGCTGGGACGGCCAGGCCGAGGAACTGTTTTTT.

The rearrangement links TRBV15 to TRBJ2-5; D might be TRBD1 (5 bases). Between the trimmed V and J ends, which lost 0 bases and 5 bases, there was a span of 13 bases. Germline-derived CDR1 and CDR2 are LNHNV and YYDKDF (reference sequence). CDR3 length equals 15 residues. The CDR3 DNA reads TGTGCCACCAGCAGAGATTCAGGGAACCCGGAGACCCAGTACTTC. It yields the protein CATSRDSGNPETQYF. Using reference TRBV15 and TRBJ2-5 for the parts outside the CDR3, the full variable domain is DAMVIQNPRYQVTQFGKPVTLSCSQTLNHNVMYWYQQKSSQAPKLLFHYYDKDFNNEADTPDNFQSRRPNTSFCFLDIRSPGLGDTAMYLCATSRDSGNPETQYFGPGTRLLVL.

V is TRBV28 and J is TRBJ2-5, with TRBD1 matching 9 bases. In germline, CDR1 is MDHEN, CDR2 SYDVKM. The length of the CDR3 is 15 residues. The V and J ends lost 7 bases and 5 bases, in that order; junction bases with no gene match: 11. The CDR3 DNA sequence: TGTGCCAGCATCACACCCTGGACAGGGGTGGAGACCCAGTACTTC. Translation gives CASITPWTGVETQYF.

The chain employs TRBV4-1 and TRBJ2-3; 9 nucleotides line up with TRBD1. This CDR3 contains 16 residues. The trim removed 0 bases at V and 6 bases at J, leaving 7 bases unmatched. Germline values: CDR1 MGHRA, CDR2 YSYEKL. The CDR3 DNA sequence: TGCGCCAGCAGCCAAGAGTCAGGACAGGGGCGGGATACGCAGTATTTT. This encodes CASSQESGQGRDTQYF.

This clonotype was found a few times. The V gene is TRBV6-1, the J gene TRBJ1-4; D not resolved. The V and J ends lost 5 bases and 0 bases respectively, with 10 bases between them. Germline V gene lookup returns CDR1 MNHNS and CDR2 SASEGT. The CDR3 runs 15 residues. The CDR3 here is CASSPTGTTNEKLFF. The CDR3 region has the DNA TGTGCCAGCAGTCCCACCGGGACAACTAATGAAAAACTGTTTTTT.

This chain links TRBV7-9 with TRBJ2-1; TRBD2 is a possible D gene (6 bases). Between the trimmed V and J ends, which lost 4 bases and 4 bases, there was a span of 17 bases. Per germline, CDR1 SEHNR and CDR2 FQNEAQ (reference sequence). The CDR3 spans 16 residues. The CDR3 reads CASSYHDWRAYNEQFF. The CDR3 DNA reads TGTGCCAGCAGCTACCACGACTGGAGGGCATACAATGAGCAGTTCTTC.

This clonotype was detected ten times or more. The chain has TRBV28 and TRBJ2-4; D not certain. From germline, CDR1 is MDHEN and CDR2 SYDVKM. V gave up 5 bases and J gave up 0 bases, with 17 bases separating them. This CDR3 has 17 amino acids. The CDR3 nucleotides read TGTGCCAGCAGTCACATCAGGCCATCCATAGCCAAAAACATTCAGTACTTC. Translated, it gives CASSHIRPSIAKNIQYF.

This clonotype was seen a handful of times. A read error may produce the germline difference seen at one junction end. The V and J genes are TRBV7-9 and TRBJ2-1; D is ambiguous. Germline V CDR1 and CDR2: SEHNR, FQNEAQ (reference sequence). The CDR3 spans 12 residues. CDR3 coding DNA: TGTGCCAGCAGATTAGAGGCCAATGAGCAGTTCTTC. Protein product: CASRLEANEQFF.

CDR3 nucleotide sequence: TGTGCCACCAGCAGCGGGACAGTGAACACCGGGGAGCTGTTTTTT. Translating it yields CATSSGTVNTGELFF. The rearrangement joins TRBV15 to TRBJ2-2, with 7 bases aligning to TRBD1. The V segment lost 3 bases and the J segment 1 base; nucleotides outside the gene matches: 2. Germline V CDR1 and CDR2: LNHNV, YYDKDF (reference sequence). The CDR3 is 15 amino acids.

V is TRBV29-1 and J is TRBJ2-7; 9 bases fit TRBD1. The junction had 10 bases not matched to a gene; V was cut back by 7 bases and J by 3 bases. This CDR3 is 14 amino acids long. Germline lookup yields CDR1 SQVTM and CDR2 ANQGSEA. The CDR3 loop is CSALTDRGLYEQYF. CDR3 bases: TGCAGCGCCCTAACGGACAGGGGACTCTACGAGCAGTACTTC.

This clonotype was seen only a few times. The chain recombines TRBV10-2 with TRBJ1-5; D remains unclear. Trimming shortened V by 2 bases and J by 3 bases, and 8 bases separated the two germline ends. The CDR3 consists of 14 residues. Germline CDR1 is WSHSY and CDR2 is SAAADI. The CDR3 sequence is CASSEPGSNQPQHF. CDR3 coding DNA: TGCGCCAGCAGTGAGCCAGGTTCCAATCAGCCCCAGCATTTT.

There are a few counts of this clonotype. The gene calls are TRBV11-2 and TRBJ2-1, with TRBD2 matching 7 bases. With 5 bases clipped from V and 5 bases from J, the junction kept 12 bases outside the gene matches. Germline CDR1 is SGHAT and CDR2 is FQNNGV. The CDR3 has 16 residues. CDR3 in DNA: TGTGCCAGCAGCAACCCGGGGGGATGGGTGAACAATGAGCAGTTCTTC. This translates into CASSNPGGWVNNEQFF.

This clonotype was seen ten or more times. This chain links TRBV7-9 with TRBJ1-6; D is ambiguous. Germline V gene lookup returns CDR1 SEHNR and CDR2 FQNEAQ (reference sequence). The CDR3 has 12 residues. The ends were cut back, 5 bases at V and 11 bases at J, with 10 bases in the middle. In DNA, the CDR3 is TGTGCCAGCAGCGCTCCCCCGGCACCCCTCCACTTT. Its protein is CASSAPPAPLHF.

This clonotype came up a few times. The CDR3 DNA reads TGCGCCAGCAGCCAAGCCCCGAGTTTAACAGGGAGGGTGCGGTATGGCTACACCTTC. Amino acid sequence: CASSQAPSLTGRVRYGYTF. The rearrangement joins TRBV4-1 to TRBJ1-2, with D possibly being TRBD1 (6 bases). Germline values: CDR1 MGHRA, CDR2 YSYEKL. The V end was cut by 1 base, the J end by 5 bases, with 26 bases between. The CDR3 extends over 19 amino acids.